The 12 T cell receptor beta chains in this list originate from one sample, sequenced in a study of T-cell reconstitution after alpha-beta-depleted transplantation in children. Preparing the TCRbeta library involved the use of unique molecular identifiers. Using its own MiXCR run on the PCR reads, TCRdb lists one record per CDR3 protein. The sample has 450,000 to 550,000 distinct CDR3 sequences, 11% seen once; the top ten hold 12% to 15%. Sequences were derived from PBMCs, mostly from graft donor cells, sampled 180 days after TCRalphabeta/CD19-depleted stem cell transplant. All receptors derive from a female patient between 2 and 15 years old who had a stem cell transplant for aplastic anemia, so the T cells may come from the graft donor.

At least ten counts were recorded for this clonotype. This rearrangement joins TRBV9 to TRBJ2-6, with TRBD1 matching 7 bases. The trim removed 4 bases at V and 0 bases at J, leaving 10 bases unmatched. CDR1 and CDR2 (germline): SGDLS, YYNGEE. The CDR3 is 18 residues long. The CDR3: CASSPAGGWSSGANVLTF. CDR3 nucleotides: TGTGCCAGCAGCCCGGCAGGGGGATGGAGCTCTGGGGCCAACGTCCTGACTTTC.

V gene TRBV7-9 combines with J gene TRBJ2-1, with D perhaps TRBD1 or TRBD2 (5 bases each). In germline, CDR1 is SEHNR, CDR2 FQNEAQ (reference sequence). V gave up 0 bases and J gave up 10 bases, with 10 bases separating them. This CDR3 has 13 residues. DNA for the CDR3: TGTGCCAGCAGCTTAGCGAGAGGGGTAGAGCAGTTCTTC. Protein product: CASSLARGVEQFF.

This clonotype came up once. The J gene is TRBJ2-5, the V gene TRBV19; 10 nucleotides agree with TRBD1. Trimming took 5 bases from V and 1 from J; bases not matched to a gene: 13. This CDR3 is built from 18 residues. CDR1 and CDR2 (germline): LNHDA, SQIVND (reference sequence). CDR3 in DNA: TGTGCCAGTAGTTTTGACAGGGGGCCGTTTCTGCGCCAAGAGACCCAGTACTTC. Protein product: CASSFDRGPFLRQETQYF.

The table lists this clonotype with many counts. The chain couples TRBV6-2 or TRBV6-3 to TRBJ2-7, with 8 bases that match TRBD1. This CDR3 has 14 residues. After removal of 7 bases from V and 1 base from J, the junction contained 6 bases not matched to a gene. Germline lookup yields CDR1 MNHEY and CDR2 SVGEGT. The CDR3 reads CASKRTGMSYEQYV. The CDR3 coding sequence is TGTGCCAGCAAAAGGACAGGGATGTCCTACGAGCAGTACGTC.

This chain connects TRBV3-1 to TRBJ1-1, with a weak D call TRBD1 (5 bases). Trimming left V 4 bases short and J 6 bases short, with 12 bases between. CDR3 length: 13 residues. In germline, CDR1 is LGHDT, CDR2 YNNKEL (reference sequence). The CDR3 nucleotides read TGTGCCAGCAGCCCAACAGGTTTCTCTGAAGCTTTCTTT. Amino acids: CASSPTGFSEAFF.

The DNA for the CDR3 is TGTGCCAGCAGCGCCCCCGTGCGGGAGGTTGAAAATGAGCAGTTCTTC. Protein: CASSAPVREVENEQFF. V usage is TRBV9 and J usage is TRBJ2-1, with 8 bases identical to TRBD2. This CDR3 is 16 amino acids long. V lost 3 bases, J lost 7 bases, and 12 bases stayed unmatched. In germline, CDR1 is SGDLS, CDR2 YYNGEE.

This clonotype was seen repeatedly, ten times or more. The CDR3: CASSAEWAYSYEQYV. The CDR3 DNA reads as TGTGCCAGCTCTGCCGAATGGGCTTACTCCTACGAGCAGTACGTC. This chain uses TRBV18 with TRBJ2-7; D is unresolved. V lost 6 bases and J lost 0, with 15 bases in between. The germline V gene has CDR1 KGHSH and CDR2 LQKENI. The CDR3 consists of 15 residues.

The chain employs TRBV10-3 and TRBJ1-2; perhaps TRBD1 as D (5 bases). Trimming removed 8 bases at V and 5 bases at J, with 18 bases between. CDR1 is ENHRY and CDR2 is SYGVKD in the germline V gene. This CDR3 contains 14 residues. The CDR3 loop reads CAIGEAVGAYGYTF. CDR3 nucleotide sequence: TGTGCCATCGGGGAGGCAGTTGGGGCTTATGGCTACACCTTC.

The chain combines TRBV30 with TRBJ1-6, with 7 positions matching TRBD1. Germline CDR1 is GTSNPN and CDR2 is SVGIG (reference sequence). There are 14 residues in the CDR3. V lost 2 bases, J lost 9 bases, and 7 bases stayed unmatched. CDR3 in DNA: TGTGCCTGGAGTAGACAGGGAGGGAGTTCACCCCTCCACTTT. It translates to CAWSRQGGSSPLHF.

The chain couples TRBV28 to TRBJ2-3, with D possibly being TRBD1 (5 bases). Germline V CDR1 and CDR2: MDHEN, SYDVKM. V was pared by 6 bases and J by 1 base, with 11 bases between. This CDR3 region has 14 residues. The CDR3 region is CASRGPRGTDTQYF. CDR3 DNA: TGTGCCAGCAGGGGGCCCAGGGGCACAGATACGCAGTATTTT.

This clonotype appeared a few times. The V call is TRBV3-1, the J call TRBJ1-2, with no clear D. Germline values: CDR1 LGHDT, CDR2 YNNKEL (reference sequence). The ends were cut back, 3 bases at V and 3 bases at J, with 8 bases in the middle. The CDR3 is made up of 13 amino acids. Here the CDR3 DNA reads TGTGCCAGCAGCCAGGGTCCGGACTATGGCTACACCTTC. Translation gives CASSQGPDYGYTF.

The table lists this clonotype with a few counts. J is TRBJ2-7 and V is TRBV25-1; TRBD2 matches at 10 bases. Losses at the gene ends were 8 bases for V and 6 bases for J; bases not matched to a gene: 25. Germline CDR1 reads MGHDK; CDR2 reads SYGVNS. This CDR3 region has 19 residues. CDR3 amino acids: CASEGGSSRLAGNFFEQYF. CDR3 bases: TGTGCCAGCGAAGGGGGCTCATCTCGACTAGCGGGTAATTTCTTCGAGCAGTACTTC.